This T cell receptor beta chain was recorded in a study of blood T cells in healthy people across ages. A second PCR, run for about 7 to 12 cycles, used a sample-barcoded 5' primer plus a J-beta primer mix. A single record per CDR3 protein comes from TCRdb applying MiXCR to the 5' RACE reads. This table holds 1,800,000 or so distinct CDR3 sequences, about 39% found once. This clonotype showed up just once. The TCR originated in a human donor in good health. Specimen: blood.

CDR3 coding DNA: TGTGCCAGCAGCTTTGGCAGGGAACCCCCGGAAGCTTTCTTT. Amino acids: CASSFGREPPEAFF. The V call is TRBV7-9, the J call TRBJ1-1; D may be TRBD1 (5 bases). The germline gives CDR1 SEHNR, CDR2 FQNEAQ (reference sequence). CDR3 length equals 14 residues. Trimming removed 3 bases at V and 8 bases at J, with 16 bases between.